Listed below are T cell receptor beta chains from one sample, sequenced in a study of shared clonotypes between healthy human individuals. Here immunoSEQ multiplex PCR was the method, and the copy in TCRdb shows in-frame clones only, minus some. Of under 2,500,000 clones listed, approximately 96% are singletons. The material sequenced was naive CD4+ T cells sorted from blood. The receptor source for this set is a man younger than 35 in good health. Both conserved end residues are part of each CDR3. Each record gives: clone size, D gene, J gene, V gene, CDR3 protein, CDR3 DNA. A D gene is named only where the DNA matches it firmly. The size field is filled for only some rows; it gives once, few, many or a size class.

NA	NA	TRBJ2-7	TRBV5-1	CASSLSGQFSYEQYF	TGCGCCAGCAGCTTGTCCGGACAGTTCTCCTACGAGCAGTACTTC
NA	NA	TRBJ1-2	TRBV30	CAFASDSLYGYTF	TGTGCCTTTGCCTCCGACAGCCTCTATGGCTACACCTTC
NA	NA	TRBJ2-5	TRBV28	CASSFNGVRETQYF	TGTGCCAGCAGTTTCAACGGGGTAAGGGAGACCCAGTACTTC
NA	NA	TRBJ2-2	TRBV5-4	CASSFQKNTGELFF	TGTGCCAGCAGCTTCCAGAAGAACACCGGGGAGCTGTTTTTT
NA	NA	TRBJ2-2	TRBV5-1	CASSLVWGTNTGELFF	TGCGCCAGCAGCTTGGTATGGGGGACGAACACCGGGGAGCTGTTTTTT
NA	NA	TRBJ1-6	TRBV11-2	CASSLPIGDSPLHF	TGTGCCAGCAGCTTACCGATTGGAGATTCACCCCTCCACTTT
NA	NA	TRBJ1-2	TRBV6-5	CASSPAGTLPRGYTF	TGTGCCAGCAGCCCGGCTGGGACATTACCTCGGGGCTACACCTTC
NA	TRBD1	TRBJ1-5	TRBV2	CASRTDRGDQPQHF	TGTGCCAGCAGGACCGACAGGGGGGACCAGCCCCAGCATTTT
NA	NA	TRBJ2-5	TRBV7-9	CASSLLRLETQYF	TGTGCCAGCAGCTTACTCCGGCTAGAGACCCAGTACTTC
NA	NA	TRBJ1-1	TRBV7-2	CASSLGGSANTEAFF	TGTGCCAGCAGCTTAGGCGGCAGCGCGAACACTGAAGCTTTCTTT
NA	NA	TRBJ1-6	TRBV30	CAWSVGEGNNSPLHF	TGTGCCTGGAGTGTAGGGGAAGGGAACAATTCACCCCTCCACTTT
NA	NA	TRBJ2-5	TRBV7-9	CASSLMSEKETQYF	TGTGCCAGCAGCTTAATGTCGGAAAAGGAGACCCAGTACTTC
NA	NA	TRBJ2-2	TRBV9	CASSVSGHTGELFF	TGTGCCAGCAGCGTATCAGGGCACACCGGGGAGCTGTTTTTT
NA	NA	TRBJ2-6	TRBV10-3	CAISDTSGANVLTF	TGTGCCATCAGTGACACCTCTGGGGCCAACGTCCTGACTTTC
NA	NA	TRBJ2-2	TRBV2	CASSDSASFAGELFF	TGTGCCAGCAGTGATTCCGCTAGCTTTGCCGGGGAGCTGTTTTTT
NA	TRBD1	TRBJ2-1	TRBV2	CASTGTGMGEQFF	TGTGCCAGTACTGGGACAGGGATGGGTGAGCAGTTCTTC
NA	NA	TRBJ1-2	TRBV5-1	CASSLTQNYGYTF	TGCGCCAGCAGCTTGACGCAGAACTATGGCTACACCTTC
NA	NA	TRBJ2-1	TRBV7-9	CASSPRNEQFF	TGTGCCAGCAGCCCTAGGAATGAGCAGTTCTTC
NA	TRBD2	TRBJ2-3	TRBV18	CASSPPGLAGGADTQYF	TGTGCCAGCTCACCACCGGGACTAGCGGGAGGTGCAGATACGCAGTATTTT
NA	TRBD2	TRBJ2-1	TRBV7-8	CASSLAIGRAAEQFF	TGTGCCAGCAGCTTAGCTATCGGGAGGGCCGCTGAGCAGTTCTTC
NA	NA	TRBJ2-3	TRBV10-2	CASSEVQGKGTQYF	TGCGCCAGCAGTGAGGTTCAGGGCAAGGGTACGCAGTATTTT
NA	NA	TRBJ2-7	TRBV7-9	CASSPRGRGVGYYEQYF	TGTGCCAGCAGCCCGAGGGGCAGGGGGGTCGGCTACTACGAGCAGTACTTC
NA	NA	TRBJ2-7	TRBV18	CASSPGAEGVGRSSYEQYF	TGTGCCAGCTCACCGGGGGCTGAGGGAGTTGGGAGGAGCTCCTACGAGCAGTACTTC
NA	NA	TRBJ2-1	TRBV9	CASSLTERHSYNEQFF	TGTGCCAGCAGCCTCACAGAGCGCCACTCCTACAATGAGCAGTTCTTC
NA	NA	TRBJ2-7	TRBV20-1	CSAIPYEQYF	TGCAGTGCTATCCCCTACGAGCAGTACTTC
NA	NA	TRBJ1-5	TRBV10-1	CASSDQVGQPQHF	TGCGCCAGCAGTGATCAGGTTGGGCAGCCCCAGCATTTT
NA	NA	TRBJ2-1	TRBV9	CASSVAGSYNEQFF	TGTGCCAGCAGCGTAGCCGGCTCCTACAATGAGCAGTTCTTC
NA	NA	TRBJ2-7	TRBV29-1	CSVMTGYEQYF	TGCAGCGTGATGACAGGCTACGAGCAGTACTTC
NA	NA	TRBJ1-6	TRBV7-2	CASRGLYNSPLHF	TGTGCCAGCCGGGGTCTCTATAATTCACCCCTCCACTTT
few	NA	TRBJ1-1	TRBV10-3	CAISEGREAFF	TGTGCCATCAGTGAAGGACGGGAAGCTTTCTTT
NA	NA	TRBJ1-1	TRBV18	CASSTDSREAFF	TGTGCCAGCTCAACCGACAGCCGTGAAGCTTTCTTT
NA	NA	TRBJ2-5	TRBV6-1	CASSEGVRSTRGQETQYF	TGTGCCAGCAGTGAGGGGGTTCGTAGCACACGGGGTCAAGAGACCCAGTACTTC
NA	NA	TRBJ1-3	TRBV9	CASSEWASSGNTIYF	TGTGCCAGCAGCGAGTGGGCTAGCTCTGGAAACACCATATATTTT
NA	TRBD2	TRBJ2-3	TRBV5-1	CASSRTSLTDTQYF	TGCGCCAGCAGCAGGACTAGCCTCACAGATACGCAGTATTTT
NA	TRBD1	TRBJ1-2	TRBV18	CASSPGQGGGYGYTF	TGTGCCAGCTCACCAGGACAGGGCGGGGGCTATGGCTACACCTTC
NA	NA	TRBJ1-6	TRBV7-9	CASSLAQGYNSPLHF	TGTGCCAGCAGCTTAGCACAGGGCTATAATTCACCCCTCCACTTT
few	TRBD1	TRBJ2-7	TRBV27	CASSGQGIPYEQYF	TGTGCCAGCAGTGGACAGGGAATTCCCTACGAGCAGTACTTC
NA	NA	TRBJ1-2	TRBV6-1	CASSAEPGVHYGYTF	TGTGCCAGCAGTGCAGAGCCAGGGGTTCACTATGGCTACACCTTC
NA	TRBD2	TRBJ2-7	TRBV5-6	CASSPSGSSYEQYF	TGTGCCAGCAGCCCTAGCGGGAGCTCCTACGAGCAGTACTTC
NA	NA	TRBJ1-5	TRBV5-1	CASSPGSGGNQPQHF	TGCGCCAGCAGCCCCGGTTCGGGGGGCAATCAGCCCCAGCATTTT
NA	NA	TRBJ1-3	TRBV21-1	CASSKAAGSSGNTIYF	TGTGCCAGCAGCAAAGCGGCAGGGAGCTCTGGAAACACCATATATTTT
NA	TRBD2	TRBJ2-1	TRBV7-2	CASSPAAGGSYNEQFF	TGTGCCAGCAGCCCCGCAGCGGGAGGGTCCTACAATGAGCAGTTCTTC
NA	NA	TRBJ2-7	TRBV11-3	CASTEDPPQDSLGHEQYF	TGTGCCAGCACCGAAGATCCCCCCCAGGACAGCCTTGGCCACGAGCAGTACTTC
once	NA	TRBJ2-1	TRBV2	CASRPSSHNEQFF	TGTGCCAGCAGGCCGAGCAGTCACAATGAGCAGTTCTTC
NA	NA	TRBJ2-7	TRBV15	CAYLLSLRYEQYF	TGTGCCTATCTATTGAGTTTACGCTACGAGCAGTACTTC
NA	NA	TRBJ2-7	TRBV7-7	CASSVGGIYEQYF	TGTGCTAGCAGCGTAGGGGGTATATACGAGCAGTACTTC
NA	NA	TRBJ2-7	TRBV11-3	CASSPGAPYEQYF	TGTGCCAGCAGCCCCGGGGCTCCCTACGAGCAGTACTTC
once	TRBD1	TRBJ2-1	TRBV30	CASMTGINEQFF	TGTGCCTCCATGACAGGGATAAATGAGCAGTTCTTC
NA	NA	TRBJ2-4	TRBV12-2	CASRLAPIQYF	TGTGCAAGTCGCTTAGCACCCATTCAGTACTTC
NA	TRBD1	TRBJ1-6	TRBV5-1	CASSLAFGQGHSPLHF	TGCGCCAGCAGCTTGGCCTTCGGACAGGGACATTCACCCCTCCACTTT
NA	TRBD1	TRBJ1-1	TRBV5-1	CASSPPTGVANTEAFF	TGCGCCAGCAGCCCCCCGACAGGGGTCGCCAACACTGAAGCTTTCTTT
NA	NA	TRBJ1-1	TRBV4-2	CASSQTTPNTEAFF	TGTGCCAGCAGCCAAACCACACCGAACACTGAAGCTTTCTTT
NA	NA	TRBJ2-5	TRBV29-1	CSVRAQETQYF	TGCAGCGTTCGGGCCCAAGAGACCCAGTACTTC
NA	NA	TRBJ1-5	TRBV6-1	CASSDRQATARNQPQHF	TGTGCCAGCAGTGATAGGCAGGCGACAGCCCGCAATCAGCCCCAGCATTTT
NA	NA	TRBJ2-7	TRBV5-1	CASSLAPGPYEQYF	TGCGCCAGCAGCTTGGCCCCGGGGCCTTACGAGCAGTACTTC
NA	NA	TRBJ1-2	TRBV27	CASSPHSSGGDYGYTF	TGTGCCAGCAGTCCACATTCGTCGGGGGGCGACTATGGCTACACCTTC
once	TRBD1	TRBJ2-7	TRBV2	CASSDRTGTYEQYF	TGTGCCAGCAGTGACCGGACAGGAACCTACGAGCAGTACTTC
NA	TRBD2	TRBJ2-7	TRBV15	CATSRDWGSGSSYEQYF	TGTGCCACCAGCAGAGATTGGGGTAGCGGGTCGTCCTACGAGCAGTACTTC
few	NA	TRBJ1-5	TRBV30	CAWSEGPYHNQPQHF	TGTGCCTGGAGCGAGGGGCCCTACCACAATCAGCCCCAGCATTTT
NA	NA	TRBJ2-7	TRBV11-2	CASSLGSGVSYEQYF	TGTGCCAGCAGCTTAGGATCAGGGGTCTCCTACGAGCAGTACTTC